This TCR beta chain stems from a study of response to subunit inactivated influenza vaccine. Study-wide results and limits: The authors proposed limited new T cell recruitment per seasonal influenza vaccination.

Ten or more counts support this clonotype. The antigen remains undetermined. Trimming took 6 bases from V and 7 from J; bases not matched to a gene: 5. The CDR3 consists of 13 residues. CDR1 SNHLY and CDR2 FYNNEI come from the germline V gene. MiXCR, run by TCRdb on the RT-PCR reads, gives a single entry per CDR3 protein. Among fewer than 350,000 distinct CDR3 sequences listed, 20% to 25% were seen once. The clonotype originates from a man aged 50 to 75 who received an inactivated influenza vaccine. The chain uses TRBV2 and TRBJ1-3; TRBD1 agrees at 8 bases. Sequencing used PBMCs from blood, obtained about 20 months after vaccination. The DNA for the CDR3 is TGTGCCAGCAGCGTTCAGGGGGCTAACACCATATATTTT. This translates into CASSVQGANTIYF.